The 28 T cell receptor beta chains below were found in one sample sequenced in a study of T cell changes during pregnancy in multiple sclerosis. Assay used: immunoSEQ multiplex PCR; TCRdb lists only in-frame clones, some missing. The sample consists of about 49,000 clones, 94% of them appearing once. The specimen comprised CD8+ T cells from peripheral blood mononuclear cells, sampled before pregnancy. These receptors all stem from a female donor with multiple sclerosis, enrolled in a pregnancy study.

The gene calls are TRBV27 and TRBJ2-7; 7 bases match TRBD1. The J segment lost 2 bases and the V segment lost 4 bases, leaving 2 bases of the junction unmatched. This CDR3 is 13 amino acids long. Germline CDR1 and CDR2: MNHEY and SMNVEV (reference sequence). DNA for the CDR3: TGTGCCAGCAGTTCCAGGGGGACCTACGAGCAGTACTTC. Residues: CASSSRGTYEQYF.

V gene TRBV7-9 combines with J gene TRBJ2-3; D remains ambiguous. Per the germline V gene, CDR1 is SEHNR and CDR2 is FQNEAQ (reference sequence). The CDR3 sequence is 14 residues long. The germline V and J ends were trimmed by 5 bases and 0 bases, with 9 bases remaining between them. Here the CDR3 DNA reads TGTGCCAGCAGCCCCTCGACTAGCACAGATACGCAGTATTTT. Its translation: CASSPSTSTDTQYF.

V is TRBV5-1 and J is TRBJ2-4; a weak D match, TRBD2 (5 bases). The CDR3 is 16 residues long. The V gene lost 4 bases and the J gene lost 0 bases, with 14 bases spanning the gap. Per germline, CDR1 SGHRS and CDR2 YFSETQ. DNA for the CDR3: TGCGCCAGCAGCCCGGAGCGGAACATAGCCAAAAACATTCAGTACTTC. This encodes CASSPERNIAKNIQYF.

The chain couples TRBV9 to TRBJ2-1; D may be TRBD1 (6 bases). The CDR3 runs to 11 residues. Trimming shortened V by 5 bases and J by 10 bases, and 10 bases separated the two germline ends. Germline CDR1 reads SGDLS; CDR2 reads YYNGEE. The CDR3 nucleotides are TGTGCCAGCAGAGGGCAGGGGGAGCAGTTCTTC. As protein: CASRGQGEQFF.

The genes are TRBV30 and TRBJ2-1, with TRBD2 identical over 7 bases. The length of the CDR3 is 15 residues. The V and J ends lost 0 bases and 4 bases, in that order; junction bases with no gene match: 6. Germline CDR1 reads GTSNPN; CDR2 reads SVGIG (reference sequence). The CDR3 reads CAWSVWGGNYNEQFF. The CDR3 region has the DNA TGTGCCTGGAGTGTGTGGGGGGGAAATTACAATGAGCAGTTCTTC.

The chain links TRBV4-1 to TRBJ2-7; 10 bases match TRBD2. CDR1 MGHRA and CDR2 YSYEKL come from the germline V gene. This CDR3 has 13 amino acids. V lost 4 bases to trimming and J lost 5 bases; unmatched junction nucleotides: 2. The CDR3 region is CASSPAGGDEQYF. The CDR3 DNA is TGCGCCAGCAGCCCAGCGGGGGGGGACGAGCAGTACTTC.

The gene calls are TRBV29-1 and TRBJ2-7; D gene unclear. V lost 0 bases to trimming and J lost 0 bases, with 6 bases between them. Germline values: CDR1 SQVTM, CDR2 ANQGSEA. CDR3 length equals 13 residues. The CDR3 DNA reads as TGCAGCGTTGAAGATGTGAGCTCCTACGAGCAGTACTTC. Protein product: CSVEDVSSYEQYF.

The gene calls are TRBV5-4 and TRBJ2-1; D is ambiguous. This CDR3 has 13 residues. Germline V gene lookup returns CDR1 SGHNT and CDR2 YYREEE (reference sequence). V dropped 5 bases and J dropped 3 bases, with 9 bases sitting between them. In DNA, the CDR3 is TGTGCCAGCAGTCCGCGGCACTACAATGAGCAGTTCTTC. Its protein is CASSPRHYNEQFF.

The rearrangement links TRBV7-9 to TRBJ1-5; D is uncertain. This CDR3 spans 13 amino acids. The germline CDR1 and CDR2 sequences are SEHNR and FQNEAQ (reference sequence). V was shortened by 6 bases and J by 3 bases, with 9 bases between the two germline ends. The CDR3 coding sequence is TGTGCCAGCAGGCGGGTCCCCAATCAGCCCCAGCATTTT. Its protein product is CASRRVPNQPQHF. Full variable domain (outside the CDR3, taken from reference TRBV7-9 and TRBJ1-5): DTGVSQNPRHKITKRGQNVTFRCDPISEHNRLYWYRQTLGQGPEFLTYFQNEAQLEKSRLLSDRFSAERPKGSFSTLEIQRTEQGDSAMYLCASRRVPNQPQHFGDGTRLSIL.

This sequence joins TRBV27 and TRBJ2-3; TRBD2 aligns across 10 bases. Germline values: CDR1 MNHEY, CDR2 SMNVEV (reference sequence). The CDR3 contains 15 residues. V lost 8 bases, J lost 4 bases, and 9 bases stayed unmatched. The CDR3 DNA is TGTGCCAGCCACCACTTAGCGGGAGGTCCAGATACGCAGTATTTT. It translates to CASHHLAGGPDTQYF.

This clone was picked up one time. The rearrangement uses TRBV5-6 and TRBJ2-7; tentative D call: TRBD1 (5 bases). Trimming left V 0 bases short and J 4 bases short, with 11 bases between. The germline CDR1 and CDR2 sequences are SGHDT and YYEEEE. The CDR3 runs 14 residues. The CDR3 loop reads CASSLVGHLYEQYF. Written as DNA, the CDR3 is TGTGCCAGCAGCTTGGTAGGACATCTTTACGAGCAGTACTTC.

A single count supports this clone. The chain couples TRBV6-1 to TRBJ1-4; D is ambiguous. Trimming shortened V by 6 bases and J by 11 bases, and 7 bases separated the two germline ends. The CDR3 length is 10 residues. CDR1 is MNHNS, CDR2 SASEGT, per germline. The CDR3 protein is CASRAGKLFF. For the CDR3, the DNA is TGTGCCAGCAGGGCCGGGAAACTGTTTTTT.

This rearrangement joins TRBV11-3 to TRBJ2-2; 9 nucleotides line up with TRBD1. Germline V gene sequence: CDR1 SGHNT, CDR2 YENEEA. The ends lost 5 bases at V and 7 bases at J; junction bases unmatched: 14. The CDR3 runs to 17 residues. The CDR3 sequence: CASSPTEDRGGGGELFF. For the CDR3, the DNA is TGTGCCAGCAGCCCGACGGAGGACAGGGGAGGGGGCGGGGAGCTGTTTTTT.

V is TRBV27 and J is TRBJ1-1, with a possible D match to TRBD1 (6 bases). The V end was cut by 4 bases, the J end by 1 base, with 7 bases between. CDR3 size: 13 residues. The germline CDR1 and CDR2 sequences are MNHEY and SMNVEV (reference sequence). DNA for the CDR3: TGTGCCAGCAGTTCACAGGGGAACACTGAAGCTTTCTTT. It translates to CASSSQGNTEAFF.

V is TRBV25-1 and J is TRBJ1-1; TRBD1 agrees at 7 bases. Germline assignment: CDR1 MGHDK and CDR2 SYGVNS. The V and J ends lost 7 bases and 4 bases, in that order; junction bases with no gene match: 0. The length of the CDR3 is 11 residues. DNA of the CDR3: TGTGCCAGCAACAGGGGCACTGAAGCTTTCTTT. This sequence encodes CASNRGTEAFF.

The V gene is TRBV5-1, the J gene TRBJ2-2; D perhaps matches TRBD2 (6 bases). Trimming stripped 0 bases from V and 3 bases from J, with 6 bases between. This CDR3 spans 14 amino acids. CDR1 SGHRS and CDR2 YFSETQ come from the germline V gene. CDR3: CASSLAGDTGELFF. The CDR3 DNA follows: TGCGCCAGCAGCTTGGCGGGGGACACCGGGGAGCTGTTTTTT. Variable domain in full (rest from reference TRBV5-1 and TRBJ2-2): KAGVTQTPRYLIKTRGQQVTLSCSPISGHRSVSWYQQTPGQGLQFLFEYFSETQRNKGNFPGRFSGRQFSNSRSEMNVSTLELGDSALYLCASSLAGDTGELFFGEGSRLTVL.

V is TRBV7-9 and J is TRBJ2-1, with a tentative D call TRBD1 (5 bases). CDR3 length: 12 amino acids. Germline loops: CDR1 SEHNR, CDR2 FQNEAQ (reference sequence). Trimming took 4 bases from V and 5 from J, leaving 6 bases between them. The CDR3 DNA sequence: TGTGCCAGCAGCTCGACAGACAATGAGCAGTTCTTC. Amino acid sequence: CASSSTDNEQFF.

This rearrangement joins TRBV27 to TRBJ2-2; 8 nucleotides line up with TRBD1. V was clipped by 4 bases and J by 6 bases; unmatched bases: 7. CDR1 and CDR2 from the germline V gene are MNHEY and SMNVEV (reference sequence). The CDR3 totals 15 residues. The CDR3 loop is CASSSGQEYSGELFF. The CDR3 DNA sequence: TGTGCCAGCAGTTCGGGACAGGAGTATTCCGGGGAGCTGTTTTTT.

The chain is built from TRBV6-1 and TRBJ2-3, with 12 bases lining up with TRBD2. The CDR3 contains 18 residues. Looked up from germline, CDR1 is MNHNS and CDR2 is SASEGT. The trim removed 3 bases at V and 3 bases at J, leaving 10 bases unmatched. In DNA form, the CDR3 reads TGTGCCAGCAGTGAGGGTCTAGCGGGAGGGCCGCGGACAGATACGCAGTATTTT. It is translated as CASSEGLAGGPRTDTQYF.

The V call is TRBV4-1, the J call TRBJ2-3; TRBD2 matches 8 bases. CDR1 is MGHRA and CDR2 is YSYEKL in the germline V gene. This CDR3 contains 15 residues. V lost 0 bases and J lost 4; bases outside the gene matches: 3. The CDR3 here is CASSQEGLGADTQYF. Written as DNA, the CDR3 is TGCGCCAGCAGCCAAGAGGGACTAGGGGCAGATACGCAGTATTTT.

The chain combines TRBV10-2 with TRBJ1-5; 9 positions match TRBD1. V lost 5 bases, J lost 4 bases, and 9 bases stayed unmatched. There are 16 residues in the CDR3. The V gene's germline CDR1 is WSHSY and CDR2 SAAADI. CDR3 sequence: CASSPGQTGGNQPQHF. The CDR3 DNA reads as TGCGCCAGCAGTCCCGGACAGACAGGGGGTAATCAGCCCCAGCATTTT.

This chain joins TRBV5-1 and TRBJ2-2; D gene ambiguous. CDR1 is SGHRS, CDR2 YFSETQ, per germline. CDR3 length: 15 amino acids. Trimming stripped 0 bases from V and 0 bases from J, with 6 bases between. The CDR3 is CASSLVDTNTGELFF. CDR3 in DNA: TGCGCCAGCAGCTTGGTTGACACGAACACCGGGGAGCTGTTTTTT.

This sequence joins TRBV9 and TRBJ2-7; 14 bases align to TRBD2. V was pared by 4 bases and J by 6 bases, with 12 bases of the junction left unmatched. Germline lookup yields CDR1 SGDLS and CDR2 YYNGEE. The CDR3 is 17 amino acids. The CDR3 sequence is CASSPGGGLAGEVEQYF. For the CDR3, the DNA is TGTGCCAGCAGCCCGGGAGGGGGACTAGCGGGAGAAGTCGAGCAGTACTTC.

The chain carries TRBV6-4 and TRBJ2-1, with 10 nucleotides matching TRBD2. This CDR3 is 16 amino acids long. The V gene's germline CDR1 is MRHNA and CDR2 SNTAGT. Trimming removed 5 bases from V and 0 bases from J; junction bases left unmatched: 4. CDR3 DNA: TGTGCCAGCAGTCGAGCGGGAGGGAGCTCCTACAATGAGCAGTTCTTC. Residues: CASSRAGGSSYNEQFF.

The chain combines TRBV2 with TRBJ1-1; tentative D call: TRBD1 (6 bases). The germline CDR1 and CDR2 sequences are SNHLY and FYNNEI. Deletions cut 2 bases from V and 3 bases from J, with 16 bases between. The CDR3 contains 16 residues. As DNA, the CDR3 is TGTGCCAGCAGTGAACCCCCGGGTAACAGGGACACTGAAGCTTTCTTT. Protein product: CASSEPPGNRDTEAFF. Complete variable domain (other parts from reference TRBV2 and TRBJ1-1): EPEVTQTPSHQVTQMGQEVILRCVPISNHLYFYWYRQILGQKVEFLVSFYNNEISEKSEIFDDQFSVERPDGSNFTLKIRSTKLEDSAMYFCASSEPPGNRDTEAFFGQGTRLTVV.

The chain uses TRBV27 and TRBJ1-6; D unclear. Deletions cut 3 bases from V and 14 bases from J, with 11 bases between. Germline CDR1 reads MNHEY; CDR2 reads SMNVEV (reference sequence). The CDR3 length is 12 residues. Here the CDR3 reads CASSFGPGTLHF. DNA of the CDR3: TGTGCCAGCAGTTTCGGGCCCGGGACCCTCCACTTT.

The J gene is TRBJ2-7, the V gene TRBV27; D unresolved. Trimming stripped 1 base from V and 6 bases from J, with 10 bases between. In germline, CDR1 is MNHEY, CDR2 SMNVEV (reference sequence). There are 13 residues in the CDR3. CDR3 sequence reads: CASSLYGGLEQYF. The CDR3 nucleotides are TGTGCCAGCAGTTTATACGGCGGCCTCGAGCAGTACTTC.

As DNA, the CDR3 is TGTGCCAGCAGCTACAACCGGGAGGGCGGCACCGGGGAGCTGTTTTTT. It translates to CASSYNREGGTGELFF. The gene calls are TRBV9 and TRBJ2-2; 8 nucleotides line up with TRBD2. CDR3 length: 16 amino acids. The ends lost 4 bases at V and 4 bases at J; junction bases unmatched: 9. In germline, CDR1 is SGDLS, CDR2 YYNGEE. Full variable domain (missing parts from reference TRBV9 and TRBJ2-2): DSGVTQTPKHLITATGQRVTLRCSPRSGDLSVYWYQQSLDQGLQFLIQYYNGEERAKGNILERFSAQQFPDLHSELNLSSLELGDSALYFCASSYNREGGTGELFFGEGSRLTVL.